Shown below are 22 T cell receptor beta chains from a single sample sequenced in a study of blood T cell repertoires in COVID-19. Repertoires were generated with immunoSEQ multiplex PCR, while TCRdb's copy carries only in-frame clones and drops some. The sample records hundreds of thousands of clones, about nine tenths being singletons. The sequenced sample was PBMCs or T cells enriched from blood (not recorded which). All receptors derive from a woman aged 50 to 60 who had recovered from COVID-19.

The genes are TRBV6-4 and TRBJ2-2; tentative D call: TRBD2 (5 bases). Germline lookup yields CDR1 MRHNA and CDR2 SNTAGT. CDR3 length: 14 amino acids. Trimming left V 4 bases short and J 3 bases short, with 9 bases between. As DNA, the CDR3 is TGTGCCAGCAGTGGGGCCGGGGACACCGGGGAGCTGTTTTTT. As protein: CASSGAGDTGELFF.

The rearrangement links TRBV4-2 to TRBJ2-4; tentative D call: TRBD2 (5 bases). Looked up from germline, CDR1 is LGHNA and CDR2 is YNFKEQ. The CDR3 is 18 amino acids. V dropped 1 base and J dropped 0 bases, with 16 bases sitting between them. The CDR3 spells CASSQGTDRTLAKNIQYF. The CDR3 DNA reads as TGTGCCAGCAGCCAAGGGACTGATAGAACACTAGCCAAAAACATTCAGTACTTC.

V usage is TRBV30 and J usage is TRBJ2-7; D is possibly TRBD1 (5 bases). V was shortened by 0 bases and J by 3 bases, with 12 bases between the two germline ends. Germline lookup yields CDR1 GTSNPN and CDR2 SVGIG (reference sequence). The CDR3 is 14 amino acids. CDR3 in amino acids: CAWSVTDKNYEQYF. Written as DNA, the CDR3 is TGTGCCTGGAGTGTGACGGACAAGAACTACGAGCAGTACTTC.

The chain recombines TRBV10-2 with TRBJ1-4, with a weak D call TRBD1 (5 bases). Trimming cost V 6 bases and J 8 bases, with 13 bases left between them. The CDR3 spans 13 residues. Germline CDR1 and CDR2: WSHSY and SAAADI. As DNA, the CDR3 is TGCGCCAGCAGACCCCAGGGAACCGAAAAACTGTTTTTT. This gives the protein CASRPQGTEKLFF.

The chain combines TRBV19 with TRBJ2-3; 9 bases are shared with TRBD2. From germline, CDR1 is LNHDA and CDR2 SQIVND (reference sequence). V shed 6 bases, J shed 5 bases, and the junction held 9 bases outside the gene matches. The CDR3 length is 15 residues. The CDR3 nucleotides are TGTGCCAGTAGACTAGCGGGTAGCTCGGTAGATACGCAGTATTTT. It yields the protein CASRLAGSSVDTQYF.

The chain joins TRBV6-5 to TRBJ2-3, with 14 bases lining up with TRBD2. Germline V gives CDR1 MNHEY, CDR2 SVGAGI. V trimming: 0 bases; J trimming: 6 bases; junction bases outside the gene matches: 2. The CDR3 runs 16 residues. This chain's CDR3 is CASSYSGLAGVDTQYF. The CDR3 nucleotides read TGTGCCAGCAGTTACTCGGGACTAGCGGGAGTGGATACGCAGTATTTT.

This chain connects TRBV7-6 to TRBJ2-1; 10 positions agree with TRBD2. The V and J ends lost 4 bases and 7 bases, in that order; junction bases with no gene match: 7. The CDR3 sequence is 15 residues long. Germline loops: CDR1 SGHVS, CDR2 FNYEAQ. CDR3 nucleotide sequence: TGTGCCAGCAGCTCCCCCACTAGCGGGGTTAATGAGCAGTTCTTC. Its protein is CASSSPTSGVNEQFF.

The CDR3 spells CASSLRRGQDTIYF. The CDR3 bases are TGTGCCAGCAGTTTACGCAGGGGGCAAGACACCATATATTTT. The chain joins TRBV28 to TRBJ1-3, with 8 bases fitting TRBD1. V lost 2 bases and J lost 8; bases outside the gene matches: 5. The length of the CDR3 is 14 residues. Germline lookup yields CDR1 MDHEN and CDR2 SYDVKM.

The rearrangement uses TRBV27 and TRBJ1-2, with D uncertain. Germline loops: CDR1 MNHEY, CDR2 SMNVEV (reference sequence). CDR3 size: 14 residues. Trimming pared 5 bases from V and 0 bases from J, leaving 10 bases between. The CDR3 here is CASSPRDSNYGYTF. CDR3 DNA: TGTGCCAGCAGTCCCCGGGATTCTAACTATGGCTACACCTTC.

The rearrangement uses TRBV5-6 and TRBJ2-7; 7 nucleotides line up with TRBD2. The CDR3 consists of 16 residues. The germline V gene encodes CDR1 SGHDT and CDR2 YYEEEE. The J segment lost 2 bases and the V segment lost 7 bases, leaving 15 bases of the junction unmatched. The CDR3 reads CASQLLGLAAPYEQYF. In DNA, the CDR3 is TGTGCCAGCCAACTGCTGGGCCTAGCGGCACCCTACGAGCAGTACTTC.

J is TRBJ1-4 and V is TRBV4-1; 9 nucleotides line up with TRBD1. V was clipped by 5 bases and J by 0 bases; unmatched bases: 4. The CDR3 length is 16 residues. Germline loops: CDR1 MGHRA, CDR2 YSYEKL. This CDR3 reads CASSTRQGATNEKLFF. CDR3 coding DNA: TGCGCCAGCAGCACTAGACAGGGGGCAACTAATGAAAAACTGTTTTTT.

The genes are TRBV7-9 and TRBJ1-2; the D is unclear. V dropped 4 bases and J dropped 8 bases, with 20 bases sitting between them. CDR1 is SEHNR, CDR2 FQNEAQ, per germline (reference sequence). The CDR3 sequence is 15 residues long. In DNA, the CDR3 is TGTGCCAGCAGCTCGGGCGCCCTCACTCGGGGAGGCTACACCTTC. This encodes CASSSGALTRGGYTF. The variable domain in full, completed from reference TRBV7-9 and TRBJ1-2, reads DTGVSQNPRHKITKRGQNVTFRCDPISEHNRLYWYRQTLGQGPEFLTYFQNEAQLEKSRLLSDRFSAERPKGSFSTLEIQRTEQGDSAMYLCASSSGALTRGGYTFGSGTRLTVV.

The CDR3 bases are TGTGCCAGCAGTACGACGGCGGGAACTGAAGCTTTCTTT. Its protein product is CASSTTAGTEAFF. The rearrangement uses TRBV12-3 or TRBV12-4 and TRBJ1-1; D not resolved. The CDR3 consists of 13 residues. V was trimmed by 5 bases and J by 5 bases, leaving 12 bases between them.

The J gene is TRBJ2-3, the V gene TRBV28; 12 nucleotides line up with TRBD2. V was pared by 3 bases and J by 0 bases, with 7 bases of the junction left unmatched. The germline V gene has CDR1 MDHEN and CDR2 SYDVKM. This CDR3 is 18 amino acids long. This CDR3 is CASSLAGLAGSSTDTQYF. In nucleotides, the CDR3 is TGTGCCAGCAGTTTGGCCGGACTAGCGGGATCGAGCACAGATACGCAGTATTTT.

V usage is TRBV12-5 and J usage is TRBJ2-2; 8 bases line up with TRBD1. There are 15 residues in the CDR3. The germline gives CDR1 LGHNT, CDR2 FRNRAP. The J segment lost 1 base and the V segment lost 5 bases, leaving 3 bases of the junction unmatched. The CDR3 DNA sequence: TGTGCTAGTGGTACCGGGACAGGGAACACCGGGGAGCTGTTTTTT. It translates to CASGTGTGNTGELFF.

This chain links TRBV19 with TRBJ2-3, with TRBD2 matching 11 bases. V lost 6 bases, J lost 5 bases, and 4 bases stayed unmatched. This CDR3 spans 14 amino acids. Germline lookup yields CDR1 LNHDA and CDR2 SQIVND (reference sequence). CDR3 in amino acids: CASRLAGVRDTQYF. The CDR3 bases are TGTGCCAGTAGACTAGCGGGAGTGCGAGATACGCAGTATTTT.

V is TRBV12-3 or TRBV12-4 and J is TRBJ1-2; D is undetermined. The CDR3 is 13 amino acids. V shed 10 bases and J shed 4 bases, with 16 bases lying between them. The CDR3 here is CATRLSGFYGYTF. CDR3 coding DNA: TGTGCCACCCGCCTTTCGGGGTTCTATGGCTACACCTTC.

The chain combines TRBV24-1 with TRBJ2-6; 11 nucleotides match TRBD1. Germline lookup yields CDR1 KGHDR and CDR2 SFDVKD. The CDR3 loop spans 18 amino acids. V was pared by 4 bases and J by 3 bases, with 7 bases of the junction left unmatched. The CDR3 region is CATSDAMGQGDGANVLTF. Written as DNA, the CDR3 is TGTGCCACCAGTGACGCCATGGGACAGGGGGATGGGGCCAACGTCCTGACTTTC.

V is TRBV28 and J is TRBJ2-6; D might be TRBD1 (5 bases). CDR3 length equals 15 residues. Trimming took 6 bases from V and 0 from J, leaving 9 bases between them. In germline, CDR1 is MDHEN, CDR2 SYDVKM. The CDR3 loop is CASSTTVSGANVLTF. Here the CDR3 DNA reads TGTGCCAGCAGCACGACAGTCTCTGGGGCCAACGTCCTGACTTTC.

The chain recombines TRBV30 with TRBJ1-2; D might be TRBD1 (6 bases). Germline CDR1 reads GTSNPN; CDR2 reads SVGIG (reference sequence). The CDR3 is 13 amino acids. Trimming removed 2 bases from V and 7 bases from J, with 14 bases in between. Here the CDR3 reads CAWSLNRAVGYTF. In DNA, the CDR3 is TGTGCCTGGAGTCTCAACAGGGCGGTTGGCTACACCTTC.

The CDR3 here is CASSTRLLQFF. The CDR3 DNA reads TGTGCCAGTAGCACCCGACTGTTGCAGTTCTTC. The chain is built from TRBV19 and TRBJ2-1, with no clear D. Trimming shortened V by 6 bases and J by 12 bases, and 12 bases separated the two germline ends. Germline assignment: CDR1 LNHDA and CDR2 SQIVND (reference sequence). The CDR3 loop spans 11 amino acids.

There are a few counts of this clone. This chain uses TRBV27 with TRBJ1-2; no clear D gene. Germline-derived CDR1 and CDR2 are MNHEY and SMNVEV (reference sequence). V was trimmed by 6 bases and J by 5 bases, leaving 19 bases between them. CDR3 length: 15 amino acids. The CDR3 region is CASSRGGPDPYGYTF. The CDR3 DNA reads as TGTGCCAGCAGCCGGGGAGGGCCGGACCCATATGGCTACACCTTC.